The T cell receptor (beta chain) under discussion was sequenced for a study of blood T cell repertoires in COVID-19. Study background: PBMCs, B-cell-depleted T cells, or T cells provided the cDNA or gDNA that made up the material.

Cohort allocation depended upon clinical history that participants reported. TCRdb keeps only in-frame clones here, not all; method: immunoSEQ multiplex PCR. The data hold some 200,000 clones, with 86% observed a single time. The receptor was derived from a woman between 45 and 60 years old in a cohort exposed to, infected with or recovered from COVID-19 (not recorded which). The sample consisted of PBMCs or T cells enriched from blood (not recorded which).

The DNA of the CDR3 is TGTGCCAGCAGTGAATATTGGCAGGGTGGTGGCTACACCTTC. Translating gives CASSEYWQGGGYTF. The rearrangement joins TRBV25-1 to TRBJ1-2, with a tentative D call TRBD1 (5 bases). The V gene's germline CDR1 is MGHDK and CDR2 SYGVNS. V lost 0 bases to trimming and J lost 7 bases, with 12 bases between them. The CDR3 loop spans 14 amino acids.